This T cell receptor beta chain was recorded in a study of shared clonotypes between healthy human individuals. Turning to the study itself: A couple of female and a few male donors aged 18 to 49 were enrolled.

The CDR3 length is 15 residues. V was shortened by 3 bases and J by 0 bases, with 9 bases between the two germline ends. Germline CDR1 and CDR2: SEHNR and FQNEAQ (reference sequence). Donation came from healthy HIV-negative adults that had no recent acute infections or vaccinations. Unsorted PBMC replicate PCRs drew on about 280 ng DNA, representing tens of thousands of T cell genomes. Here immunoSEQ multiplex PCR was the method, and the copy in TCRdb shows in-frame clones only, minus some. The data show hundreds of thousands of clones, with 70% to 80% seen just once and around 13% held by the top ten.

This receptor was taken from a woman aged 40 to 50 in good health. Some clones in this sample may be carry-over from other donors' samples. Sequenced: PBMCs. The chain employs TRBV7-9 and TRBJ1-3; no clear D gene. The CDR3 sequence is CASSLGGYSGNTIYF. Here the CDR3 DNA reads TGTGCCAGCAGCTTGGGAGGGTACTCTGGAAACACCATATATTTT.